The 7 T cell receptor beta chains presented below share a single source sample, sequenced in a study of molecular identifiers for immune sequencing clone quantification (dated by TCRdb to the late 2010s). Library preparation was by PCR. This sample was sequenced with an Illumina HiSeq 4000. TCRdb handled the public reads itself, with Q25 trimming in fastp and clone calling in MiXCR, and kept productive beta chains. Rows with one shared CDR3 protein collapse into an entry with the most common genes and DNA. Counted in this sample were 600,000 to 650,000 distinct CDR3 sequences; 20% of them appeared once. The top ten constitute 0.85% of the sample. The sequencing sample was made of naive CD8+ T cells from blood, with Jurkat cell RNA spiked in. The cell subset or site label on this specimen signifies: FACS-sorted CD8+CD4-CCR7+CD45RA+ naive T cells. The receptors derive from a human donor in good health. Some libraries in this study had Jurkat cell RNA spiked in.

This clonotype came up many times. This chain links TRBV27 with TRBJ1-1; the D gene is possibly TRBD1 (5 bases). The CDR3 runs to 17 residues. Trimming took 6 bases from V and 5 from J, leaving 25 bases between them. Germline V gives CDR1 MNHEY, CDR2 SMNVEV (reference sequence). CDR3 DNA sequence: TGTGCCAGCAGACCAACTACCTTCGGGGCCCCCGCGACTGAAGCTTTCTTT. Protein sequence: CASRPTTFGAPATEAFF.

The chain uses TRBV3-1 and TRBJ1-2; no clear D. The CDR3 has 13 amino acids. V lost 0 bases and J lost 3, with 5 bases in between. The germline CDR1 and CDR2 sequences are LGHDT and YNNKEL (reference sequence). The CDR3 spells CASSQERHYGYTF. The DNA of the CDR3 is TGTGCCAGCAGCCAAGAACGGCACTATGGCTACACCTTC.

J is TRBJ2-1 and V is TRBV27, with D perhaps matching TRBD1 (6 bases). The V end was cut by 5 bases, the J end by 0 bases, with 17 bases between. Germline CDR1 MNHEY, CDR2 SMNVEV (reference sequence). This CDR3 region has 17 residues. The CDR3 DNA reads TGTGCCAGCAGTAGACCGGACACAGGGCACTCCTACAATGAGCAGTTCTTC. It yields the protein CASSRPDTGHSYNEQFF.

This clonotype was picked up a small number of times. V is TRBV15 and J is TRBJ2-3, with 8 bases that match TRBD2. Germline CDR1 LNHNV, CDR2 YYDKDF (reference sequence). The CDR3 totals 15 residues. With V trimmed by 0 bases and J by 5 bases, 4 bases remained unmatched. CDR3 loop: CATSREGREVDTQYF. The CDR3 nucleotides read TGTGCCACCAGCAGAGAAGGGCGGGAGGTAGATACGCAGTATTTT.

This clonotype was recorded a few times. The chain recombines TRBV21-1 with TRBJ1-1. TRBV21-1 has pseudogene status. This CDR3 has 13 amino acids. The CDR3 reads CAGSMGFHNEAFF. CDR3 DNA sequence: TGTGCCGGTTCAATGGGGTTTCATAATGAAGCTTTCTTT.

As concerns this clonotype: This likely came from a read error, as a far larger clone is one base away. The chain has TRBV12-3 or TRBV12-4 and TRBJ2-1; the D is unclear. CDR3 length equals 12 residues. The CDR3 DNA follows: TGTGCCAGCAGCTCTGAGTACAATGAGCGGTTCTTC. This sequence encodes CASSSEYNERFF.

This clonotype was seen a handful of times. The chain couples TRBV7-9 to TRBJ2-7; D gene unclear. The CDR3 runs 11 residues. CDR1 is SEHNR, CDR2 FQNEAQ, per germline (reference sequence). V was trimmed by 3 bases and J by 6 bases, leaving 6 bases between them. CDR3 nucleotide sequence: TGTGCCAGCAGCTTTGTCGTCGAGCAGTACTTC. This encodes CASSFVVEQYF.